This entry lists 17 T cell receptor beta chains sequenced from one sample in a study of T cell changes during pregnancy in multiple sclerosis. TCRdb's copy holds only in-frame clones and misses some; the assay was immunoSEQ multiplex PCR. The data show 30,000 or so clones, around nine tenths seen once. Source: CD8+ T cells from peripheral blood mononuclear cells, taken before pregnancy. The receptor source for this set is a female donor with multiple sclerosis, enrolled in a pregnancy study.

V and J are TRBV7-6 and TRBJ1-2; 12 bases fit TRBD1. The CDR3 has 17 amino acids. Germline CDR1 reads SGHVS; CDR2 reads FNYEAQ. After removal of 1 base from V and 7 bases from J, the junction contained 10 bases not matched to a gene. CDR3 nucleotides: TGTGCCAGCAGCTTAGGCGTCATGGGACAGGGGGCATCTGGCTACACCTTC. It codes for CASSLGVMGQGASGYTF.

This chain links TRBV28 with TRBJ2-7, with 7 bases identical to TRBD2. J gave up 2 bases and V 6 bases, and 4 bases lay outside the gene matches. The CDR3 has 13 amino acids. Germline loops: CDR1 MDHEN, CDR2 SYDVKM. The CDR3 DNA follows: TGTGCCAGCAGAGGACTAGACGCCTACGAGCAGTACTTC. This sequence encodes CASRGLDAYEQYF.

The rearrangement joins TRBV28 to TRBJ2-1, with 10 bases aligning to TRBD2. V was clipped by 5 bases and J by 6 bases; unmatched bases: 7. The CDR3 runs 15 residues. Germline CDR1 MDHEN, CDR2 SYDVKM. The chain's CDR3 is CASSEAGGPINEQFF. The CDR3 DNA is TGTGCCAGCAGTGAAGCGGGAGGGCCAATCAATGAGCAGTTCTTC.

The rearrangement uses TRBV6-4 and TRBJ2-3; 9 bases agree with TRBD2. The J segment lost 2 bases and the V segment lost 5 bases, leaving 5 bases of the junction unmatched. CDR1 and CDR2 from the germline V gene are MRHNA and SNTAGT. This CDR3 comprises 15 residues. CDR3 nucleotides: TGTGCCAGCAGTCCTATAGCGGGAGACACAGATACGCAGTATTTT. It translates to CASSPIAGDTDTQYF.

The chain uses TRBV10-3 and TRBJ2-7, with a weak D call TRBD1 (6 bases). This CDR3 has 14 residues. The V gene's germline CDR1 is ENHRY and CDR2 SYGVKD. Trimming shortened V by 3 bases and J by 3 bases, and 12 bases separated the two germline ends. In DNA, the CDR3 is TGTGCCATCAGTGAAAGACAGGAGGACTACGAGCAGTACTTC. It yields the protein CAISERQEDYEQYF.

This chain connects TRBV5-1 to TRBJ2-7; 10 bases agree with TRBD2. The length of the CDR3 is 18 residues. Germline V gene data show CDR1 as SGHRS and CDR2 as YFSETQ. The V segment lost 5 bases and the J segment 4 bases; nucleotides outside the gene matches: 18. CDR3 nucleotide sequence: TGCGCCAGCAGATTAAATAAGTTTACTAGCGGGGAGTTTTACGAGCAGTACTTC. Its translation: CASRLNKFTSGEFYEQYF.

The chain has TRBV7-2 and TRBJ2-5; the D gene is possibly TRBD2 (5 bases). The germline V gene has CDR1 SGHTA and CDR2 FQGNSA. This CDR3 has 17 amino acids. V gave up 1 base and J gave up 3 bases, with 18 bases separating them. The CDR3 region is CASSLGFVGLAEETQYF. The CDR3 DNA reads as TGTGCCAGCAGCTTAGGATTCGTGGGCCTAGCAGAAGAGACCCAGTACTTC.

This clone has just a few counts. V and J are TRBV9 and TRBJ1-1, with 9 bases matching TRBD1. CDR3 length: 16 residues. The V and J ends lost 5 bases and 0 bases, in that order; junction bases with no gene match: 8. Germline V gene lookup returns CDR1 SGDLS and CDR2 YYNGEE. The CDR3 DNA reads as TGTGCCAGCAGAGTCCGGGACAGGGAAATGAACACTGAAGCTTTCTTT. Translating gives CASRVRDREMNTEAFF.

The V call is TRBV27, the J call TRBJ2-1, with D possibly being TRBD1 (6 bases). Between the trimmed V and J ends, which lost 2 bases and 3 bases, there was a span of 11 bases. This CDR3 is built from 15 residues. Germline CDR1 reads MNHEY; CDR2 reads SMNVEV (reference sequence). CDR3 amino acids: CASSLAGVYYNEQFF. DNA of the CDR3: TGTGCCAGCAGTTTAGCAGGGGTGTACTACAATGAGCAGTTCTTC.

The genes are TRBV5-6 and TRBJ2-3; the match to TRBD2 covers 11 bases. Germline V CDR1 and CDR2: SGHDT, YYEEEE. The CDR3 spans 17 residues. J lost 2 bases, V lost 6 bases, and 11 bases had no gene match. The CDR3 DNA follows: TGTGCCAGCAACTCTCCGGATAGCGGGAGGGCCACAGATACGCAGTATTTT. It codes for CASNSPDSGRATDTQYF.

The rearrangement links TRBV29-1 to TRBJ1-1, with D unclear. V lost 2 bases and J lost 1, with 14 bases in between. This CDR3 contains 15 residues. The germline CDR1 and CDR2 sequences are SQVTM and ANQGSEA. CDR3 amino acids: CSVEMRELWNTEAFF. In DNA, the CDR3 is TGCAGCGTTGAAATGCGGGAACTTTGGAACACTGAAGCTTTCTTT.

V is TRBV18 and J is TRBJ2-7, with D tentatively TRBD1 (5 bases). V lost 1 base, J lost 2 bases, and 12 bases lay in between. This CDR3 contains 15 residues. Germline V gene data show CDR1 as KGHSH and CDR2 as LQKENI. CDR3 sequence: CASSPHNRQTYEQYF. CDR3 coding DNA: TGTGCCAGCTCACCACACAACAGGCAGACCTACGAGCAGTACTTC.

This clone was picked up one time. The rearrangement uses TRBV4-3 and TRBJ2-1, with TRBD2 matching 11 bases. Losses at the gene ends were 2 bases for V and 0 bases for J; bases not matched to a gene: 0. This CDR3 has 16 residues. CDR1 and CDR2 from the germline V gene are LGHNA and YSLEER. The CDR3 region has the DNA TGCGCCAGCAGCCAAACTAGCGGGAGCTCCTACAATGAGCAGTTCTTC. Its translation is CASSQTSGSSYNEQFF.

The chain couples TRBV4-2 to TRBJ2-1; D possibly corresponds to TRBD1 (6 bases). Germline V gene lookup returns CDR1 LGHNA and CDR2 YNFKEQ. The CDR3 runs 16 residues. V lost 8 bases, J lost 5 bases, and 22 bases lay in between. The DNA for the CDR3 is TGTGCCAGCGAGGGGTTGAAGGGGGAGTCTGACAATGAGCAGTTCTTC. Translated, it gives CASEGLKGESDNEQFF.

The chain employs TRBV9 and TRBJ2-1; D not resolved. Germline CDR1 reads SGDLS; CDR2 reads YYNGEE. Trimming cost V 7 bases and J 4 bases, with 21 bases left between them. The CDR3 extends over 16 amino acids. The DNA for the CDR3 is TGTGCCAGCCGCAGGTGCCTGCCGATTCTTTACAATGAGCAGTTCTTC. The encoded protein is CASRRCLPILYNEQFF.

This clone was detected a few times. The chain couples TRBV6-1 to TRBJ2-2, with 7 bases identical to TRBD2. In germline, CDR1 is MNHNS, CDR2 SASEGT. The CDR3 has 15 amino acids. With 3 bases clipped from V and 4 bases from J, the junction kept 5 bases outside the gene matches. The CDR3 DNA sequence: TGTGCCAGCAGTGATCTGGGGAGGGCCACCGGGGAGCTGTTTTTT. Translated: CASSDLGRATGELFF.

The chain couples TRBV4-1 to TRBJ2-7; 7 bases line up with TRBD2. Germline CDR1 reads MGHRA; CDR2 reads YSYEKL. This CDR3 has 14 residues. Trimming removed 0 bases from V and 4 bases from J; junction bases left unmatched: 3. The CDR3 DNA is TGCGCCAGCAGCCAAGAACTAGCGCTTTACGAGCAGTACTTC. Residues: CASSQELALYEQYF.